These 8 T cell receptor beta chains originate from one sample sequenced in a study of blood T cell repertoires in COVID-19. Generated by immunoSEQ multiplex PCR, the TCRdb table keeps only in-frame clones and is missing some. The profile shows fewer than 400,000 clones, just under 90% of them singletons. Sequenced sample: PBMCs or T cells enriched from blood (not recorded which). Receptor source: a woman aged 25 to 39 who had recovered from COVID-19.

The rearrangement joins TRBV11-2 to TRBJ1-3; D is undetermined. This CDR3 is 14 amino acids long. Trimming left V 1 base short and J 0 bases short, with 4 bases between. Germline values: CDR1 SGHAT, CDR2 FQNNGV. The CDR3 region is CASSLADSGNTIYF. The CDR3 DNA follows: TGTGCCAGCAGCTTAGCAGACTCTGGAAACACCATATATTTT.

This clone was recorded once. The V call is TRBV30, the J call TRBJ1-2; D is possibly TRBD1 (5 bases). CDR3 size: 12 residues. Germline values: CDR1 GTSNPN, CDR2 SVGIG (reference sequence). V gave up 4 bases and J gave up 5 bases, with 11 bases separating them. The CDR3 bases are TGTGCCTGGACCCATCGGGGGTATGGCTACACCTTC. This sequence encodes CAWTHRGYGYTF.

The genes are TRBV29-1 and TRBJ2-7, with 12 positions matching TRBD2. This CDR3 is 13 amino acids long. The J segment lost 0 bases and the V segment lost 7 bases, leaving 1 base of the junction unmatched. The germline CDR1 and CDR2 sequences are SQVTM and ANQGSEA. CDR3: CSASGRASYEQYF. The CDR3 DNA follows: TGCAGCGCTAGCGGGAGGGCCTCCTACGAGCAGTACTTC.

This rearrangement joins TRBV5-1 to TRBJ1-2, with D uncertain. The V gene's germline CDR1 is SGHRS and CDR2 YFSETQ. The CDR3 loop spans 13 amino acids. V was trimmed by 3 bases and J by 8 bases, leaving 14 bases between them. The CDR3 sequence: CASSYQQNLGYTF. The CDR3 DNA reads as TGCGCCAGCAGCTACCAACAGAATCTCGGCTACACCTTC.

This chain uses TRBV4-3 with TRBJ2-1; 9 bases are a match to TRBD1. The junction had 3 bases not matched to a gene; V was cut back by 3 bases and J by 3 bases. Germline-derived CDR1 and CDR2 are LGHNA and YSLEER. The CDR3 has 15 residues. CDR3 in DNA: TGCGCCAGCAGCCAGCACAGGGGGCTCTACAATGAGCAGTTCTTC. Translation: CASSQHRGLYNEQFF.

V is TRBV7-9 and J is TRBJ2-1; 13 nucleotides line up with TRBD2. The germline V gene has CDR1 SEHNR and CDR2 FQNEAQ (reference sequence). V trimming: 4 bases; J trimming: 6 bases; junction bases outside the gene matches: 3. The CDR3 totals 15 residues. In DNA form, the CDR3 reads TGTGCCAGCAGCTACACTAGCGGGGGGGCCAATGAGCAGTTCTTC. Its protein product is CASSYTSGGANEQFF.

V and J are TRBV7-2 and TRBJ2-3; perhaps TRBD2 as D (7 bases). CDR1 SGHTA and CDR2 FQGNSA come from the germline V gene. CDR3 size: 17 residues. V shed 1 base and J shed 0 bases, with 14 bases lying between them. CDR3 in DNA: TGTGCCAGCAGCTTAGTCTCCGGCGGGGGCAGCACAGATACGCAGTATTTT. It codes for CASSLVSGGGSTDTQYF. The entire variable domain, with the rest obtained from reference TRBV7-2 and TRBJ2-3, is as follows: GAGVSQSPSNKVTEKGKDVELRCDPISGHTALYWYRQSLGQGLEFLIYFQGNSAPDKSGLPSDRFSAERTGGSVSTLTIQRTQQEDSAVYLCASSLVSGGGSTDTQYFGPGTRLTVL.

The rearrangement links TRBV6-5 to TRBJ1-2; D gene ambiguous. The CDR3 runs 14 residues. Germline V gives CDR1 MNHEY, CDR2 SVGAGI. Trimming stripped 2 bases from V and 0 bases from J, with 7 bases between. The CDR3 nucleotides are TGTGCCAGCAGTTACGCCGGAGCTAACTATGGCTACACCTTC. As protein: CASSYAGANYGYTF.